These T cell receptor beta chains were read from a single sample in a study of blood T cell repertoires in COVID-19. Repertoires were generated with immunoSEQ multiplex PCR, while TCRdb's copy carries only in-frame clones and drops some. Here the sample spans about 72,000 clones, nearly 90% being singletons. The sample was peripheral blood. These receptors originate from a man aged 50 to 60 with acute or convalescent COVID-19. Both conserved end residues are part of each CDR3. The order of the fields is CDR3 protein, CDR3 DNA, D gene, J gene, clone size, V gene. The D gene is left open where the match is weak. Expanded clones get a size class; other rows say once, few or many, or leave the size out.

CASSTGQTRNEQFF	TGCGCCAGCAGCACGGGACAGACGCGCAATGAGCAGTTCTTC	TRBD1	TRBJ2-1	.	TRBV5-1
CASSRQAAYEQYF	TGTGCCAGCAGTCGACAGGCGGCCTACGAGCAGTACTTC	.	TRBJ2-7	.	TRBV6-5
CASSPPGTGPLYPDTQYF	TGTGCCAGCAGCCCTCCCGGGACAGGACCTTTGTATCCCGATACGCAGTATTTT	TRBD1	TRBJ2-3	.	TRBV11-2
CASSQGIFAGGFSYEQYF	TGCGCCAGCAGCCAAGGTATATTTGCGGGGGGGTTCTCCTACGAGCAGTACTTC	TRBD2	TRBJ2-7	.	TRBV4-1
CASSSETGTGGTYEQYF	TGTGCCAGCAGCTCCGAGACCGGGACAGGGGGTACCTACGAGCAGTACTTC	TRBD1	TRBJ2-7	.	TRBV5-4
CASSLSISETQYF	TGTGCCAGCAGCTTAAGCATTTCAGAGACCCAGTACTTC	.	TRBJ2-5	.	TRBV11-2
CASSEARDQPQHF	TGTGCCAGCAGTGAAGCACGGGATCAGCCCCAGCATTTT	.	TRBJ1-5	.	TRBV6-1
CASSQEAGQGALVRYGYTF	TGTGCCAGCAGCCAAGAAGCGGGACAGGGGGCCCTAGTACGCTATGGCTACACCTTC	TRBD1	TRBJ1-2	.	TRBV4-2
CASSHGGRLAGDNEQFF	TGTGCCAGCAGCCACGGGGGGCGACTAGCGGGGGACAATGAGCAGTTCTTC	TRBD2	TRBJ2-1	.	TRBV3-1/TRBV3-2
CASSLAPRGGYTF	TGCGCCAGCAGTCTTGCTCCTAGGGGTGGCTACACCTTC	.	TRBJ1-2	.	TRBV10-2
CASSLVGGSPLHF	TGTGCCAGCAGCTTAGTGGGGGGTTCACCCCTCCACTTT	.	TRBJ1-6	.	TRBV7-9
CASSQDLARGLAFF	TGTGCCAGCAGCCAAGATTTGGCCAGGGGGCTGGCTTTCTTT	TRBD1	TRBJ1-1	.	TRBV3-1/TRBV3-2
CASREADTLQETQYF	TGTGCCAGCAGAGAAGCGGACACCCTCCAAGAGACCCAGTACTTC	.	TRBJ2-5	.	TRBV6-1
CATSDLLRTGTGELFF	TGTGCCACCAGTGATTTGCTTAGGACAGGGACCGGGGAGCTGTTTTTT	TRBD1	TRBJ2-2	.	TRBV24-1
CASSHTGTGGSYNSPLHF	TGTGCCAGCAGCCATACCGGGACAGGAGGCTCCTATAATTCACCCCTCCACTTT	TRBD1	TRBJ1-6	few	TRBV4-2
CASSLGQGLSGNTIYF	TGTGCCAGCAGCTTAGGACAGGGTCTCTCTGGAAACACCATATATTTT	TRBD1	TRBJ1-3	.	TRBV7-6
CASSETGASGEKLFF	TGTGCCAGCAGCGAGACAGGGGCGAGTGGCGAAAAACTGTTTTTT	TRBD1	TRBJ1-4	.	TRBV9
CASSQGQSYEQYF	TGCGCCAGCAGCCAGGGACAGTCCTACGAGCAGTACTTC	TRBD1	TRBJ2-7	.	TRBV10-1
CASSQGQYEQFF	TGCGCCAGCAGCCAAGGACAGTATGAGCAGTTCTTC	.	TRBJ2-1	.	TRBV4-1
CASSLVTGVPSYEQYF	TGTGCCAGCAGTTTGGTTACGGGGGTTCCCTCCTACGAGCAGTACTTC	.	TRBJ2-7	.	TRBV27
CASRSGTGSGNNQPQHF	TGCGCCAGCAGATCCGGGACAGGGTCTGGGAACAATCAGCCCCAGCATTTT	TRBD1	TRBJ1-5	.	TRBV10-2
CASSLEDRGLYNEQFF	TGTGCCAGCAGCTTAGAGGACAGGGGTCTTTACAATGAGCAGTTCTTC	TRBD1	TRBJ2-1	.	TRBV7-9